This T cell receptor (beta chain) is drawn from a study of T cell changes during pregnancy in multiple sclerosis. Germline CDR1 is SEHNR and CDR2 is FQNEAQ (reference sequence). The length of the CDR3 is 14 residues. Trimming at V came to 5 bases and at J to 1 base, leaving 3 bases not matched to a gene. Measured with immunoSEQ multiplex PCR; TCRdb has only the in-frame clones, and not every one. Of 50,000 to 55,000 clones in the sample, 80% to 95% were seen once. The J gene is TRBJ1-1, the V gene TRBV7-9; 8 nucleotides agree with TRBD1. The material was CD4+ T cells from peripheral blood mononuclear cells, obtained in the third trimester of pregnancy. The TCR originated in a female donor with multiple sclerosis, enrolled in a pregnancy study. In DNA form, the CDR3 reads TGTGCCAGCAGCCCTGGACAGGGGAACACTGAAGCTTTCTTT. Amino acid sequence: CASSPGQGNTEAFF.